This is a list of T cell receptor beta chains from one sample in a study of regulatory T cells in long-lasting Graves disease. TCRdb independently ran MiXCR on the multiplex PCR reads; one entry per CDR3 protein. The sample includes over 200,000 distinct CDR3 sequences, 15% to 20% of them seen just once. Material: peripheral blood mononuclear cells (PBMCs), obtained at new diagnosis, from a patient treated with antithyroid drugs. The source is a female donor with Graves disease. CDR3s include the opening cysteine and the closing phenylalanine or tryptophan. A D gene is named only where the DNA matches it firmly. The size field is filled for only some rows; it gives once, few, many or a size class.

CASSIRVGHAGSYNSPLHF | TGTGCCAGCAGCATCCGGGTTGGCCACGCCGGCTCCTATAATTCACCCCTCCACTTT | TRBV9 | . | many | TRBJ1-6
CSARTGTSGRAGYEQYF | TGCAGTGCTAGAACCGGGACTAGCGGGAGGGCCGGGTACGAGCAGTACTTC | TRBV20-1 | TRBD2 | . | TRBJ2-7
CSATGSSTVEKLFF | TGCAGTGCTACAGGCTCATCAACGGTCGAAAAACTGTTTTTT | TRBV20-1 | . | many | TRBJ1-4
CSARAPGTSPSNEQFF | TGCAGTGCTAGAGCCCCGGGGACTAGCCCGAGCAATGAGCAGTTCTTC | TRBV20-1 | TRBD2 | . | TRBJ2-1
CASRRSDSPLHF | TGTGCCAGCAGACGCTCGGATTCACCCCTCCACTTT | TRBV6-1 | . | many | TRBJ1-6
CASSYLDRNEQFF | TGTGCCAGCAGTTACCTAGACAGGAATGAGCAGTTCTTC | TRBV6-2/TRBV6-3 | . | . | TRBJ2-1
CASSDTSSSYNEQFF | TGTGCCAGCAGCGATACGAGTAGTTCCTACAATGAGCAGTTCTTC | TRBV9 | . | many | TRBJ2-1
CASSPRTGNYNEQFF | TGTGCCAGCAGCCCCCGGACAGGGAACTACAATGAGCAGTTCTTC | TRBV12-3/TRBV12-4 | TRBD1 | many | TRBJ2-1
CASNWGVRTEAFF | TGTGCCAGCAATTGGGGGGTAAGGACTGAAGCTTTCTTT | TRBV6-1 | . | many | TRBJ1-1
CSALGVPEKNTEAFF | TGCAGCGCCCTTGGGGTACCTGAGAAGAACACTGAAGCTTTCTTT | TRBV29-1 | . | many | TRBJ1-1
CSASPLDSTDTQYF | TGCAGTGCTAGTCCACTCGACAGCACAGATACGCAGTATTTT | TRBV20-1 | . | many | TRBJ2-3
CASSTPGDNEQFF | TGTGCCAGTAGTACGCCCGGAGACAATGAGCAGTTCTTC | TRBV19 | . | . | TRBJ2-1
CASSRRTSLGETQYF | TGTGCCAGCAGCAGAAGGACGAGTTTGGGAGAGACCCAGTACTTC | TRBV7-6 | . | . | TRBJ2-5
CASSDLRPQSDTQYF | TGTGCCAGCAGTGACCTCCGGCCGCAGTCAGATACGCAGTATTTT | TRBV12-3/TRBV12-4 | . | . | TRBJ2-3
CASSSRTSGGDSQYF | TGTGCCAGCAGCTCGCGCACTAGCGGGGGAGACTCTCAGTACTTC | TRBV13 | TRBD2 | many | TRBJ2-5
CSAFPHSGNEQFF | TGCAGTGCTTTTCCCCATTCAGGGAATGAGCAGTTCTTC | TRBV20-1 | . | . | TRBJ2-1
CASSFGGSNNEQFF | TGTGCCAGCAGTTTTGGCGGGAGCAACAATGAGCAGTTCTTC | TRBV12-3/TRBV12-4 | TRBD2 | many | TRBJ2-1
CASSFTGQLYGYTF | TGTGCCAGCAGTTTCACCGGACAGCTTTATGGCTACACCTTC | TRBV27 | . | few | TRBJ1-2
CASSSEGDGLFF | TGTGCCAGCAGCTCGGAGGGGGACGGGCTGTTTTTT | TRBV11-2 | . | many | TRBJ2-2
CSARPLSGTAEKLFF | TGCAGTGCTAGGCCCCTTTCCGGGACAGCTGAAAAACTGTTTTTT | TRBV20-1 | TRBD1 | many | TRBJ1-4
CASSLGPSSYEQFF | TGTGCCAGCAGCTTAGGCCCGAGCTCCTACGAGCAGTTCTTT | TRBV11-2 | . | . | TRBJ2-5
CASSLGPYGEQYF | TGTGCCAGCAGCTTGGGACCCTACGGCGAGCAGTACTTC | TRBV7-6 | . | few | TRBJ2-7
CASSFLGSLSGNTIYF | TGTGCCAGCAGCTTCTTGGGTAGTCTCTCTGGAAACACCATATATTTT | TRBV7-2 | . | many | TRBJ1-3
CASSRTPGLAGDGDTQYF | TGTGCCAGCAGCCGAACTCCGGGACTAGCGGGAGATGGGGATACGCAGTATTTT | TRBV7-8 | TRBD2 | . | TRBJ2-3
CSVERSTEAFF | TGCAGCGTTGAAAGGTCCACTGAAGCTTTCTTT | TRBV29-1 | . | many | TRBJ1-1
CASSPVRRAEDTQYF | TGTGCCAGCAGCCCGGTCAGGCGGGCCGAAGATACGCAGTATTTT | TRBV7-9 | . | many | TRBJ2-3
CASSTELDTGLSIRF | TGTGCCAGCAGCACAGAGCTTGATACAGGGTTATCGATCCGCTTC | TRBV7-8 | . | many | TRBJ1-2
CASSGQGLGDTEAFF | TGTGCCAGCAGCGGTCAGGGTTTGGGGGACACTGAAGCTTTCTTT | TRBV7-9 | . | many | TRBJ1-1
CASSIGAVFSSGNTIYF | TGTGCCAGTAGTATAGGTGCAGTCTTCAGCTCTGGAAACACCATATATTTT | TRBV19 | . | . | TRBJ1-3
CSARGQSASLQETQYF | TGCAGTGCTAGAGGACAGAGCGCATCCCTCCAAGAGACCCAGTACTTC | TRBV20-1 | . | few | TRBJ2-5
CASSYSTVYEQYF | TGTGCCAGCAGTTACTCGACAGTATACGAGCAGTACTTC | TRBV6-5 | . | few | TRBJ2-7
CASSRQVIRNSPLHF | TGTGCCAGCAGCCGACAGGTTATCCGGAATTCACCCCTCCACTTT | TRBV6-1 | . | many | TRBJ1-6
CSAVRGLADYEQYF | TGCAGTGCTGTACGGGGACTAGCGGACTACGAGCAGTACTTC | TRBV20-1 | TRBD2 | many | TRBJ2-7
CASSEGLVGEQYF | TGTGCCAGCAGCGAAGGACTAGTGGGCGAGCAGTACTTC | TRBV9 | TRBD2 | few | TRBJ2-7
CASSLDPASWFQAFF | TGTGCCAGCAGCTTGGATCCGGCAAGTTGGTTCCAAGCTTTCTTT | TRBV5-4 | . | . | TRBJ1-1
CASSSTGGEAETQYF | TGCGCCAGCAGCTCGACAGGGGGCGAGGCGGAGACCCAGTACTTC | TRBV5-1 | TRBD1 | many | TRBJ2-5
CASSLPSGKETQYF | TGTGCCAGCAGCTTGCCGTCAGGGAAAGAGACCCAGTACTTC | TRBV5-6 | . | . | TRBJ2-5
CSAPQDTYNEQFF | TGCAGTGCTCCTCAGGACACATACAATGAGCAGTTCTTC | TRBV20-1 | . | . | TRBJ2-1
CASSVGAPQDEQYF | TGTGCCAGCAGCGTAGGGGCTCCCCAGGACGAGCAGTACTTC | TRBV9 | . | many | TRBJ2-7
CASSPGPPRPQHF | TGTGCCAGCAGCCCTGGTCCTCCTCGGCCCCAGCATTTT | TRBV11-2 | . | many | TRBJ1-5